This TCR beta chain was recovered during a study of T cell changes during pregnancy in multiple sclerosis. The data were produced by immunoSEQ multiplex PCR, yet TCRdb's version contains in-frame clones alone and is incomplete. The table records under 85,000 clones, around 91% of them present only once. V lost 4 bases, J lost 9 bases, and 11 bases lay in between. Germline V gives CDR1 LGHNA, CDR2 YNFKEQ. The CDR3 totals 12 residues. The clonotype was recovered from a female donor in good health, enrolled as a control in a pregnancy study. The rearrangement links TRBV4-2 to TRBJ2-3; tentative D call: TRBD1 (6 bases). This sample comprised peripheral blood, obtained in the third trimester of pregnancy. CDR3 sequence reads: CASSPEQGTQYF. In DNA form, the CDR3 reads TGTGCCAGCAGCCCTGAGCAGGGGACGCAGTATTTT.